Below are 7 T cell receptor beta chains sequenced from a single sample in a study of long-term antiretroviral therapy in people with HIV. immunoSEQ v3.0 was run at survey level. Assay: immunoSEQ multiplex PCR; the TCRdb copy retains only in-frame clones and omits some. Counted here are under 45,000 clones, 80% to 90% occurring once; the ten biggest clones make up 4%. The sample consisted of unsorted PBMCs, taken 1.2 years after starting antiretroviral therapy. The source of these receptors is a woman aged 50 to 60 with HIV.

CDR3 region: CASSSPPARSSTIYF. The CDR3, as DNA: TGTGCCAGCAGCTCCCCCCCGGCGCGGTCCTCCACCATATATTTT. This sequence joins TRBV7-2 and TRBJ1-3; D not certain. The CDR3 loop spans 15 amino acids. Trimming removed 4 bases from V and 9 bases from J, with 19 bases in between. Germline V lookup: CDR1 SGHTA, CDR2 FQGNSA.

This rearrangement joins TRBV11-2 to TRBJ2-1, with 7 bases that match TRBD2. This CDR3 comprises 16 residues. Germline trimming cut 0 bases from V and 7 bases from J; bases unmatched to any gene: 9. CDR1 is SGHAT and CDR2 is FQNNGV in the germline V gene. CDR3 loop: CASSLEPSGVKNEQFF. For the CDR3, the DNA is TGTGCCAGCAGCTTAGAGCCCAGCGGGGTGAAGAATGAGCAGTTCTTC.

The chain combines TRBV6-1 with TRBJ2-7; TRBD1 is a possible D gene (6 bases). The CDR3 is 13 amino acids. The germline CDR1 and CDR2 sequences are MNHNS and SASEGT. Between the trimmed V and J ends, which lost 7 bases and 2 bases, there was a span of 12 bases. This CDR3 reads CASIRTAAYEQYF. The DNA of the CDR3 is TGTGCCAGCATCCGGACAGCTGCCTACGAGCAGTACTTC.

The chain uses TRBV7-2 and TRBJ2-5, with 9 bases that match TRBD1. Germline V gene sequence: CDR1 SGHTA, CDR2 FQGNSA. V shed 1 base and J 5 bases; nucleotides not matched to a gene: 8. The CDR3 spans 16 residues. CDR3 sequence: CASSLGPGTGLETQYF. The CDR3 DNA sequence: TGTGCCAGCAGCTTAGGTCCCGGGACAGGGTTGGAGACCCAGTACTTC.

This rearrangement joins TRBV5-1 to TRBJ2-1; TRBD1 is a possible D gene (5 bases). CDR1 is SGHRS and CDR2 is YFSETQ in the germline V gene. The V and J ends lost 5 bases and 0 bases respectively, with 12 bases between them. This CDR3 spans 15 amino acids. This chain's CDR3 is CASSATGASYNEQFF. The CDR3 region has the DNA TGCGCCAGCAGTGCCACTGGGGCCTCCTACAATGAGCAGTTCTTC.

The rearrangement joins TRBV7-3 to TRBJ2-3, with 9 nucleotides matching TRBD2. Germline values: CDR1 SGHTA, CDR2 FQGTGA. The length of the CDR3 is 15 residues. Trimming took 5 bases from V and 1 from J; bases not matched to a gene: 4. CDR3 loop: CASSPTSGRTDTQYF. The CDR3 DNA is TGTGCCAGCAGCCCGACTAGCGGCCGCACAGATACGCAGTATTTT. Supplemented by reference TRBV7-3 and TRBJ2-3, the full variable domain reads GAGVSQTPSNKVTEKGKYVELRCDPISGHTALYWYRQSLGQGPEFLIYFQGTGAADDSGLPNDRFFAVRPEGSVSTLKIQRTERGDSAVYLCASSPTSGRTDTQYFGPGTRLTVL.

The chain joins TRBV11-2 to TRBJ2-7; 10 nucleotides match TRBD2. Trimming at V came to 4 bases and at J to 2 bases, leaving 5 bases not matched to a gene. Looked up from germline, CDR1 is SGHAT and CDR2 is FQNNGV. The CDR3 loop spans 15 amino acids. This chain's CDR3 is CASSSWTSGPYEQYF. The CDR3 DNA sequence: TGTGCCAGCAGCTCTTGGACTAGCGGCCCCTACGAGCAGTACTTC.